The subject of this entry is one TCR beta chain. This sample was taken from a study of blood T cell repertoires in COVID-19. About the study: Sources were T cells, B-cell-depleted T cells, or PBMCs; the material itself was cDNA or gDNA.

Clones were sequenced by immunoSEQ multiplex PCR, and TCRdb holds only the in-frame ones, with some missing. The data show about 99,000 clones, more than 75% seen once. This CDR3 is built from 14 residues. After removal of 4 bases from V and 5 bases from J, the junction contained 7 bases not matched to a gene. Looked up from germline, CDR1 is PRHDT and CDR2 is FYEKMQ (reference sequence). Sequenced: peripheral blood. The receptor was derived from a man aged 55 to 70 with acute or convalescent COVID-19. This chain uses TRBV13 with TRBJ2-5; 7 bases match TRBD2. CDR3 DNA sequence: TGTGCCAGCAGCTCATGGGGAGGGGCTGAGACCCAGTACTTC. Translated, it gives CASSSWGGAETQYF.